Shown below are 2 T cell receptor beta chains from a single sample sequenced in a study of CD8+ T cells in alopecia areata. Reverse transcribed after extraction, RNA yielded cDNA as the sequencing template. Generated by immunoSEQ multiplex PCR, the TCRdb table keeps only in-frame clones and is missing some. The profile shows fewer than 150,000 clones, about 54% of them singletons. As to treatment: oral pan-JAK inhibitor, 5-10 mg twice daily. Material: CD8+ T cells sorted from blood, obtained at week 4, from a patient treated with tofacitinib. The receptors stem from a human donor with alopecia areata.

The CDR3 sequence: CASSRRGLAGDTGELFF. The CDR3 coding sequence is TGTGCCAGCAGCCGACGGGGGCTAGCGGGGGACACCGGGGAGCTGTTTTTT. The chain employs TRBV13 and TRBJ2-2, with 10 bases fitting TRBD2. The germline gives CDR1 PRHDT, CDR2 FYEKMQ (reference sequence). V dropped 5 bases and J dropped 3; count of bases not matched to a gene: 9. The CDR3 is made up of 17 amino acids.

Only a few counts were recorded for this clone. This chain connects TRBV29-1 to TRBJ2-5, with 8 bases lining up with TRBD1. Germline CDR1 and CDR2: SQVTM and ANQGSEA. The V and J ends lost 5 bases and 5 bases, in that order; junction bases with no gene match: 13. This CDR3 is 15 amino acids long. CDR3 coding DNA: TGCAGCGTTAATCTTCCAGGGGGCGAGGGCGAGACCCAGTACTTC. Protein product: CSVNLPGGEGETQYF. The variable domain in full, with the rest retrieved from reference TRBV29-1 and TRBJ2-5, is SAVISQKPSRDICQRGTSLTIQCQVDSQVTMMFWYRQQPGQSLTLIATANQGSEATYESGFVIDKFPISRPNLTFSTLTVSNMSPEDSSIYLCSVNLPGGEGETQYFGPGTRLLVL.